This T cell receptor beta chain came from a study of blood T cell repertoires in COVID-19. Turning to the study itself: PBMCs, B-cell-depleted T cells, or T cells were the source of the cDNA or gDNA that made up the material.

Assignments of participants to cohorts depended upon their own reported clinical history. This CDR3 spans 19 amino acids. V was pared by 5 bases and J by 2 bases, with 14 bases of the junction left unmatched. Germline V CDR1 and CDR2: SEHNR, FQNEAQ (reference sequence). The table came from immunoSEQ multiplex PCR; TCRdb's copy has only in-frame clones and leaves some out. The sample carries around 250,000 clones, 80% to 90% recorded once. Input material: PBMCs or T cells enriched from blood (not recorded which). This clonotype was obtained from a woman between 45 and 65 years old who had recovered from COVID-19. The rearrangement uses TRBV7-9 and TRBJ2-5; 13 bases are a match to TRBD2. The CDR3 DNA reads as TGTGCCAGCAGCGAAACAGGGACTAGCGGGATAGGGAGGCAAGAGACCCAGTACTTC. Translated, it gives CASSETGTSGIGRQETQYF.